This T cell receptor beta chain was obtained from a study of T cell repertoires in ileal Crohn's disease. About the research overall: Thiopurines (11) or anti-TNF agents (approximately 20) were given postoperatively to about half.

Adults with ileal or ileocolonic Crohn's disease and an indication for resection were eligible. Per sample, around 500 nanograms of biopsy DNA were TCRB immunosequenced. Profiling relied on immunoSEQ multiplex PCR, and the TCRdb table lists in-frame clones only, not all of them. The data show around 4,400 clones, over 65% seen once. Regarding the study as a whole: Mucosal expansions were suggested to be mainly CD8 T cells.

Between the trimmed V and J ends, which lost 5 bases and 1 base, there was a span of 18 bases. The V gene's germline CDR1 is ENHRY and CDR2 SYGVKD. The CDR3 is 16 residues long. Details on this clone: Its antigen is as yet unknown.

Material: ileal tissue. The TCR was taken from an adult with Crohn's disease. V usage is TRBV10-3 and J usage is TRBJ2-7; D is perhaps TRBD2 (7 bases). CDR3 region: CAISSPTGGPSYEQYF. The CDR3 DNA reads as TGTGCCATCAGTTCGCCAACGGGGGGCCCTTCCTACGAGCAGTACTTC.